The sequence of this T cell receptor beta chain was determined in a study of blood T cell repertoires in COVID-19. The CDR3 loop spans 17 amino acids. Trimming pared 1 base from V and 4 bases from J, leaving 19 bases between. The V gene's germline CDR1 is SEHNR and CDR2 FQNEAQ (reference sequence). Original methodology: Reference gene primer amplification in the assay estimated nucleated cell counts. Sequencing was performed with immunoSEQ multiplex PCR; in TCRdb, only in-frame clones are kept and a portion is missing. That table supplies the V and J calls and clone size; D and trimming were determined from the DNA. The sample holds a few hundred thousand clones; approximately 79% are singletons and the top ten take 5.1%.

The TCR sequence derives from a human donor in a cohort sampled during active COVID-19. The specimen was peripheral blood. This chain connects TRBV7-9 to TRBJ1-1; D is possibly TRBD1 (5 bases). The CDR3 DNA sequence: TGTGCCAGCAGCTTAGAGGCGGGAGGGGCGACGGTCACTGAAGCTTTCTTT. This translates into CASSLEAGGATVTEAFF. Looking up the rest from reference TRBV7-9 and TRBJ1-1 gives the full variable domain: DTGVSQNPRHKITKRGQNVTFRCDPISEHNRLYWYRQTLGQGPEFLTYFQNEAQLEKSRLLSDRFSAERPKGSFSTLEIQRTEQGDSAMYLCASSLEAGGATVTEAFFGQGTRLTVV.